One sample yielded the 18 T cell receptor beta chains listed below, sequenced in a study of T cell repertoires in cytomegalovirus infection. Each CDR3 protein gets one entry after TCRdb re-called the reads with MiXCR. The sample includes around 740,000 distinct CDR3 sequences, 35% of them seen just once. The sequencing input was PBMCs. Receptors originate from a human donor in good health (CMV status not recorded). Some clones in this sample may be carry-over from other donors' samples.

The chain joins TRBV11-1 to TRBJ2-1; 9 nucleotides line up with TRBD2. The CDR3 is made up of 14 amino acids. Looked up from germline, CDR1 is SGHAT and CDR2 is FQDESV (reference sequence). Losses at the gene ends were 8 bases for V and 7 bases for J; bases not matched to a gene: 9. This CDR3 is CASSPAGGLNEQFF. As DNA, the CDR3 is TGTGCCAGCTCGCCAGCGGGAGGCCTAAATGAGCAGTTCTTC.

This chain connects TRBV2 to TRBJ2-5, with 10 bases that match TRBD1. This CDR3 has 15 amino acids. CDR1 and CDR2 (germline): SNHLY, FYNNEI. Trimming removed 1 base from V and 4 bases from J; junction bases left unmatched: 3. The CDR3 DNA reads TGTGCCAGCAGTGAAGAGGGACAGGGGAGAGAGACCCAGTACTTC. Protein sequence: CASSEEGQGRETQYF. Drawing the rest from reference TRBV2 and TRBJ2-5, the complete variable domain is EPEVTQTPSHQVTQMGQEVILRCVPISNHLYFYWYRQILGQKVEFLVSFYNNEISEKSEIFDDQFSVERPDGSNFTLKIRSTKLEDSAMYFCASSEEGQGRETQYFGPGTRLLVL.

This clonotype was seen only a few times. The rearrangement uses TRBV2 and TRBJ1-2; no clear D. Germline V gene lookup returns CDR1 SNHLY and CDR2 FYNNEI. This CDR3 contains 13 residues. V lost 6 bases and J lost 7, with 15 bases in between. The CDR3 loop reads CASRASTSGGYTF. The CDR3 DNA reads TGTGCCAGCAGAGCTTCAACATCGGGTGGCTACACCTTC. The full variable domain, rest sourced from reference TRBV2 and TRBJ1-2, is EPEVTQTPSHQVTQMGQEVILRCVPISNHLYFYWYRQILGQKVEFLVSFYNNEISEKSEIFDDQFSVERPDGSNFTLKIRSTKLEDSAMYFCASRASTSGGYTFGSGTRLTVV.

This clonotype was observed once. The chain recombines TRBV19 with TRBJ2-4; D is possibly TRBD1 (6 bases). The germline V gene has CDR1 LNHDA and CDR2 SQIVND (reference sequence). The CDR3 is made up of 18 amino acids. V gave up 5 bases and J gave up 1 base, with 21 bases separating them. CDR3 amino acids: CASSSPTGSVVAKNIQYF. In DNA form, the CDR3 reads TGTGCCAGTAGTTCCCCCACAGGGAGTGTCGTGGCCAAAAACATTCAGTACTTC.

For this clonotype: Just one base apart from a much larger clone, this may be a read error. The chain couples TRBV7-2 to TRBJ1-1; TRBD1 matches 7 bases. The CDR3 is 15 amino acids. Germline CDR1 reads SGHTA; CDR2 reads FQGNSA. Trimming took 8 bases from V and 2 from J; bases not matched to a gene: 11. The CDR3: CASRSSGTANTEAFF. In DNA form, the CDR3 reads TGTGCCAGCCGCTCCTCCGGGACAGCTAACACTGAAGCTTTCTTT.

Comment on this clonotype: One end of the junction is discordant with germline, which a read error may explain. The CDR3 here is CASSMGVGVEALF. The CDR3 DNA reads TGTGCCAGTAGTATGGGGGTCGGGGTTGAAGCTTTATTT. The chain joins TRBV19 to TRBJ1-1; TRBD1 is a possible D gene (5 bases). The CDR3 length is 13 residues. Looked up from germline, CDR1 is LNHDA and CDR2 is SQIVND (reference sequence).

The sample holds a few counts of this clonotype. The V and J genes are TRBV20-1 and TRBJ2-7; 7 bases map to TRBD1. Unmatched junction bases numbered 9, after V lost 6 bases and J lost 1 base. Germline V gene lookup returns CDR1 DFQATT and CDR2 SNEGSKA (reference sequence). This CDR3 is 14 amino acids long. In DNA, the CDR3 is TGCAGTGCCACGGGCAGGGACAGATCCTACGAGCAGTACTTC. Translation gives CSATGRDRSYEQYF.

The rearrangement joins TRBV6-5 to TRBJ2-7, with TRBD1 matching 7 bases. V trimming: 5 bases; J trimming: 7 bases; junction bases outside the gene matches: 17. CDR3 size: 16 residues. The germline V gene has CDR1 MNHEY and CDR2 SVGAGI. DNA of the CDR3: TGTGCCAGCAGTCGCCCCCTGACAGGGCCGAGTAGAGAGCAGTACTTC. Amino acid sequence: CASSRPLTGPSREQYF.

Notes on this clonotype: Because it lacks the conserved phenylalanine or tryptophan at the end, this CDR3 is likely a read error. This sequence joins TRBV19 and TRBJ2-7; perhaps TRBD2 as D (5 bases). This CDR3 is 17 amino acids long. The V gene lost 9 bases and the J gene lost 3 bases, with 27 bases spanning the gap. Germline CDR1 is LNHDA and CDR2 is SQIVND (reference sequence). The CDR3 DNA reads as TGTGCCAGCCAAGAACTGATGCGGACTCAAAACAACTACGAGCAGTACTTA. It yields the protein CASQELMRTQNNYEQYL.

The chain is built from TRBV27 and TRBJ2-1, with TRBD2 identical over 10 bases. This CDR3 comprises 16 residues. The V segment lost 6 bases and the J segment 3 bases; nucleotides outside the gene matches: 8. Germline loops: CDR1 MNHEY, CDR2 SMNVEV (reference sequence). DNA for the CDR3: TGTGCCAGCAGGGCGAAACTAGCGGGGTACTACAATGAGCAGTTCTTC. The encoded protein is CASRAKLAGYYNEQFF.

In this sample, this clonotype turned up a few times. The genes are TRBV12-3 or TRBV12-4 and TRBJ2-7, with D perhaps matching TRBD1 (6 bases). This CDR3 has 14 residues. Trimming took off 4 bases at V and 7 bases at J, with 17 bases between the two ends. CDR3 sequence (DNA): TGTGCCAGCAGTTACTGGACAGTCCCGGGAGAGCAGTACTTC. Translated: CASSYWTVPGEQYF.

Turning to this clonotype: One end of the junction is discordant with germline, which a read error may explain. This sequence joins TRBV12-3 or TRBV12-4 and TRBJ2-6; D may be TRBD2 (6 bases). The CDR3 contains 18 residues. CDR3 DNA sequence: TGTGCCAGCAGTTGCGGGACTCTATACACCTCTGGGGCCACCGTCCTGACTTTC. This encodes CASSCGTLYTSGATVLTF.

This clonotype was picked up a small number of times. The V gene is TRBV6-5, the J gene TRBJ1-5; D is unclear. The germline CDR1 and CDR2 sequences are MNHEY and SVGAGI. Trimming left V 2 bases short and J 4 bases short, with 9 bases between. The CDR3 is made up of 14 amino acids. The CDR3 coding sequence is TGTGCCAGCAGTTACATCGGGAAAAATCAGCCCCAGCATTTT. Amino acid sequence: CASSYIGKNQPQHF.

The chain links TRBV5-1 to TRBJ1-1, with TRBD1 as a possible D gene (5 bases). This CDR3 spans 14 amino acids. V lost 5 bases and J 0 bases, leaving 11 bases between the germline ends. Germline-derived CDR1 and CDR2 are SGHRS and YFSETQ. In DNA form, the CDR3 reads TGCGCCAGCAGGGCGGACAACCTGAACACTGAAGCTTTCTTT. Translating it yields CASRADNLNTEAFF.

The chain combines TRBV14 with TRBJ2-7; D could derive from TRBD1 or TRBD2 (5 bases each). The germline V gene encodes CDR1 SGHDN and CDR2 FVKESK. V was clipped by 0 bases and J by 2 bases, with 11 bases between them. The CDR3 loop spans 15 amino acids. The CDR3 is CASSQDWGRPYEQYF. In DNA form, the CDR3 reads TGTGCCAGCAGCCAAGATTGGGGGAGACCCTACGAGCAGTACTTC.

A few counts support this clonotype. This sequence joins TRBV2 and TRBJ2-7, with D perhaps matching TRBD2 (6 bases). Looked up from germline, CDR1 is SNHLY and CDR2 is FYNNEI. The CDR3 is 14 amino acids. V dropped 4 bases and J dropped 6 bases, with 16 bases sitting between them. CDR3 loop: CASSAGDSSGEQYF. The CDR3 DNA sequence: TGTGCCAGCAGTGCTGGGGACTCCTCAGGCGAGCAGTACTTC.

V usage is TRBV2 and J usage is TRBJ2-2, with D tentatively TRBD2 (7 bases). Germline V gene data show CDR1 as SNHLY and CDR2 as FYNNEI. The CDR3 is 14 amino acids. V dropped 7 bases and J dropped 3 bases, with 12 bases sitting between them. CDR3 DNA: TGTGCCAGCACTGAGGGGGGGGACACCGGGGAGCTGTTTTTT. Encoded protein: CASTEGGDTGELFF.

The chain joins TRBV7-6 to TRBJ1-5; no reliable D call. With 5 bases removed from V and 6 bases from J, the gap between germline ends came to 14 bases. Germline V gene sequence: CDR1 SGHVS, CDR2 FNYEAQ. This CDR3 spans 14 amino acids. The CDR3 region is CASSPSTTGQPQHF. The CDR3 DNA sequence: TGTGCCAGCAGCCCCTCGACAACCGGTCAGCCCCAGCATTTT.